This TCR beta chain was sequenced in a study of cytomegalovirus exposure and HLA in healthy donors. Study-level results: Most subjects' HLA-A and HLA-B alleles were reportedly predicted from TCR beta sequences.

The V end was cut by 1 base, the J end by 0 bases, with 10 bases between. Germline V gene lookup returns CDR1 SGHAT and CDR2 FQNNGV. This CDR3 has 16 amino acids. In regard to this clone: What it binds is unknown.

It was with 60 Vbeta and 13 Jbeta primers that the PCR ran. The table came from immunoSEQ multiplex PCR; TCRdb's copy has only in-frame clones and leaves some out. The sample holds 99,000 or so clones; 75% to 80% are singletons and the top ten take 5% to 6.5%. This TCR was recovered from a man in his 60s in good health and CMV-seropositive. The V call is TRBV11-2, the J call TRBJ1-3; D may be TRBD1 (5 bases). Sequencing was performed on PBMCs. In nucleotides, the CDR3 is TGTGCCAGCAGCTTAGGCCAGGGCTTCTCTGGAAACACCATATATTTT. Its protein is CASSLGQGFSGNTIYF.